This TCR beta chain was found in a study of T cell responses to AZD1222 COVID-19 vaccine. Study-wide points: Mostly white British, mostly female donors; authors suggested clonal diversity may be underestimated. Distributed over spike, vaccine-associated CD4 TCRs predominated at 160-218 and 743-854.

Germline V gene sequence: CDR1 SGHTA, CDR2 FQGNSA. This CDR3 is 13 amino acids long. Trimming removed 1 base from V and 5 bases from J, with 6 bases in between. Sequencing used immunoSEQ multiplex PCR; TCRdb keeps in-frame clones, though not all of them. This table holds around 120,000 clones, more than 85% found once. A note on this clone: Its antigen remains unidentified.

The clonotype was recovered from an adult in good health. The chain uses TRBV7-2 and TRBJ1-3, with D unclear. The sample in question was peripheral blood, obtained on day 0 of AZD1222 vaccination. In DNA, the CDR3 is TGTGCCAGCAGCTTAGGGCAGCGAAACACCATATATTTT. This sequence encodes CASSLGQRNTIYF.